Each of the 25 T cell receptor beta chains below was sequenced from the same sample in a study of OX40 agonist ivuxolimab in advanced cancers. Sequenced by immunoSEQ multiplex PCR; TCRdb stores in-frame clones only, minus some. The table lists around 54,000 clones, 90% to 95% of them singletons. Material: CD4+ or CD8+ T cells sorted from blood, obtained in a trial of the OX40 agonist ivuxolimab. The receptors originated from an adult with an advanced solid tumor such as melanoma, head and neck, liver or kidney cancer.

Written as DNA, the CDR3 is TGTGCCAGCAGCTTAGACGTAAGCTCCTACAATGAGCAGTTCTTC. It translates to CASSLDVSSYNEQFF. This chain links TRBV11-2 with TRBJ2-1, with no clear D. CDR3 length: 15 amino acids. Germline V lookup: CDR1 SGHAT, CDR2 FQNNGV. V lost 0 bases, J lost 0 bases, and 6 bases lay in between.

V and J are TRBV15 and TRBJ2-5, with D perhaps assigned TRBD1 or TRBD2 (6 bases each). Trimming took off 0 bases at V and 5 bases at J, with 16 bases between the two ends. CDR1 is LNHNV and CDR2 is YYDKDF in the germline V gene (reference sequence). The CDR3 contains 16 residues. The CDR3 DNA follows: TGTGCCACCAGCAGAGATGTTGGGGGCGCGGGGGAGACCCAGTACTTC. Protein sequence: CATSRDVGGAGETQYF.

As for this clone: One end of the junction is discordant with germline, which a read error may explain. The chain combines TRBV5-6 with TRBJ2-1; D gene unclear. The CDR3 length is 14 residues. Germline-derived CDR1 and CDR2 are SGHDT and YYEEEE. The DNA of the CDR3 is TGTGCCAGCAGCTTGGGCCCGGGCTACACTGAGCAGTTCTTC. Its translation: CASSLGPGYTEQFF.

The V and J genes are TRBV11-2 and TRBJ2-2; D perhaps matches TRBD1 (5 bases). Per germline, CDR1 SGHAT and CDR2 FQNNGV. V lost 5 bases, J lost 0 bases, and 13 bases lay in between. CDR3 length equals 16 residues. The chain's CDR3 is CASSPPRGSNTGELFF. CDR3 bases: TGTGCCAGCAGCCCTCCTAGGGGCTCGAACACCGGGGAGCTGTTTTTT. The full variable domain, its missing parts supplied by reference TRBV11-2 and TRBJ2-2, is EAGVAQSPRYKIIEKRQSVAFWCNPISGHATLYWYQQILGQGPKLLIQFQNNGVVDDSQLPKDRFSAERLKGVDSTLKIQPAKLEDSAVYLCASSPPRGSNTGELFFGEGSRLTVL.

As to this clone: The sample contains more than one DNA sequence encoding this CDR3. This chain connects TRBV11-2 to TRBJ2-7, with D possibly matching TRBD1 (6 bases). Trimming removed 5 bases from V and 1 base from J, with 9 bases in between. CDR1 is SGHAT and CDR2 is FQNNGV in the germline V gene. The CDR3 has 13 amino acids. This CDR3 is CASSLGGSYEQYF. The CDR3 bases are TGTGCCAGCAGCCTAGGGGGTTCCTACGAGCAGTACTTC.

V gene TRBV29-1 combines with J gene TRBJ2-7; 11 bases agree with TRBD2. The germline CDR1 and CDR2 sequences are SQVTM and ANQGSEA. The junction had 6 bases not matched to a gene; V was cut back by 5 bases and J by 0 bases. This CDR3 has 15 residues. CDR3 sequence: CSVSPTSGTSYEQYF. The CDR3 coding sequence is TGCAGCGTTTCTCCGACTAGCGGGACCTCCTACGAGCAGTACTTC.

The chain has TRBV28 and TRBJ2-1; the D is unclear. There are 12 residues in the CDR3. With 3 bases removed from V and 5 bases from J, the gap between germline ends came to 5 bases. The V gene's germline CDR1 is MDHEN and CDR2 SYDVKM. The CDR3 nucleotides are TGTGCCAGCAGTTTCCCACACAATGAGCAGTTCTTC. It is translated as CASSFPHNEQFF.

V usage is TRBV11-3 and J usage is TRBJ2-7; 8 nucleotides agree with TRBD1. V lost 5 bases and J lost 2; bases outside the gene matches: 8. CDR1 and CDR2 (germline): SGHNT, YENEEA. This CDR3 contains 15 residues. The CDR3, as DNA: TGTGCCAGCAGCCCACGACAGGGGTCCACCTACGAGCAGTACTTC. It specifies CASSPRQGSTYEQYF.

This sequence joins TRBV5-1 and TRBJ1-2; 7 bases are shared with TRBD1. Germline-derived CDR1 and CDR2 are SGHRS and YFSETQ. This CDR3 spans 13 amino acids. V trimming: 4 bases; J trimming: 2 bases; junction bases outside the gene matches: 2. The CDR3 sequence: CASSLGGNYGYTF. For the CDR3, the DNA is TGCGCCAGCAGCCTAGGGGGCAACTATGGCTACACCTTC.

CDR3 region: CASSYRTSGRTDTQYF. DNA of the CDR3: TGTGCCAGCAGTTACCGGACTAGCGGGAGAACAGATACGCAGTATTTT. V is TRBV6-5 and J is TRBJ2-3; TRBD2 matches 13 bases. The CDR3 is 16 amino acids. V was pared by 2 bases and J by 3 bases, with 2 bases of the junction left unmatched. Germline V CDR1 and CDR2: MNHEY, SVGAGI.

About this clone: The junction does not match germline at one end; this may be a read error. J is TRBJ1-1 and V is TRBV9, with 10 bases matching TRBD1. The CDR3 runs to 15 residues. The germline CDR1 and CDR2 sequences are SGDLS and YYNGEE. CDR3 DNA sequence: TGTGCCAGCAGCCAGACAGGGGGCGCAGACACTGAAGTTTTCTTT. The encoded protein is CASSQTGGADTEVFF.

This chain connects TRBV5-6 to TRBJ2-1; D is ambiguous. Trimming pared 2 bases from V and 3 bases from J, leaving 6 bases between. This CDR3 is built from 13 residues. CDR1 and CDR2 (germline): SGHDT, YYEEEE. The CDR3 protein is CASSLTGYNEQFF. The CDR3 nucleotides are TGTGCCAGCAGCTTAACGGGCTACAATGAGCAGTTCTTC.

The CDR3 DNA sequence: TGTGCCAGTGGACAGGGGCCAGGAAACACCATATATTTT. Translating gives CASGQGPGNTIYF. The gene calls are TRBV19 and TRBJ1-3; 9 bases fit TRBD1. V dropped 8 bases and J dropped 4; count of bases not matched to a gene: 3. The CDR3 is made up of 13 amino acids. The germline V gene has CDR1 LNHDA and CDR2 SQIVND (reference sequence).

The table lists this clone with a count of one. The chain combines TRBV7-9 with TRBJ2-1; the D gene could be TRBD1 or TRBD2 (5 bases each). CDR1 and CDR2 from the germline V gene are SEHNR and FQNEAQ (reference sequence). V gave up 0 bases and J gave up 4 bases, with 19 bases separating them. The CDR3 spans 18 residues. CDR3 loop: CASSLAQGSGRGYNEQFF. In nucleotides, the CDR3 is TGTGCCAGCAGCTTAGCGCAGGGATCGGGGCGAGGGTACAATGAGCAGTTCTTC.

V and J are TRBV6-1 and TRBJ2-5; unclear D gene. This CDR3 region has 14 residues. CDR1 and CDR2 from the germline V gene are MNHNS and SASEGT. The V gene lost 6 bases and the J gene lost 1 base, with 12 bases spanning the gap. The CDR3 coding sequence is TGTGCCAGCAGCGAATCCGGCGGCCAAGAGACCCAGTACTTC. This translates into CASSESGGQETQYF.

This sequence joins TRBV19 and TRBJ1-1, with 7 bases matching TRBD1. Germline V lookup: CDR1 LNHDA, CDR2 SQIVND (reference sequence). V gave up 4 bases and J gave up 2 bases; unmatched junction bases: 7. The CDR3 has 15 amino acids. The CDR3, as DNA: TGTGCCAGTAGTACCCGGGACAGAATTAACACTGAAGCTTTCTTT. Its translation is CASSTRDRINTEAFF.

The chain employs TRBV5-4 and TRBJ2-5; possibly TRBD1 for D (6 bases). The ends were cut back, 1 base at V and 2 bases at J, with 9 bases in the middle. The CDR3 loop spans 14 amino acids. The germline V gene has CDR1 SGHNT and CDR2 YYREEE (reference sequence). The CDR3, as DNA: TGTGCCAGCAGCTTGAGGCAGGGGCAAGAGACCCAGTACTTC. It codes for CASSLRQGQETQYF.

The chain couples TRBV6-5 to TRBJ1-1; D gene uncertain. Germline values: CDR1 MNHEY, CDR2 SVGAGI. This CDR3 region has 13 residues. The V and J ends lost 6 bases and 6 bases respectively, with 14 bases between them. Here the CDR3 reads CASRPGPVAEAFF. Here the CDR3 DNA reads TGTGCCAGCAGACCGGGCCCCGTCGCTGAAGCTTTCTTT.

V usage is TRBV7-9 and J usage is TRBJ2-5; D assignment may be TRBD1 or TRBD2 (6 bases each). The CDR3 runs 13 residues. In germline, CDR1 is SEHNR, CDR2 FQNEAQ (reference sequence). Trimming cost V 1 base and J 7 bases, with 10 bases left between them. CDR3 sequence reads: CASSLEQGGTQYF. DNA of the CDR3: TGTGCCAGCAGCTTAGAACAGGGAGGGACCCAGTACTTC. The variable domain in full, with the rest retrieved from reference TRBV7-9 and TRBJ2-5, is DTGVSQNPRHKITKRGQNVTFRCDPISEHNRLYWYRQTLGQGPEFLTYFQNEAQLEKSRLLSDRFSAERPKGSFSTLEIQRTEQGDSAMYLCASSLEQGGTQYFGPGTRLLVL.

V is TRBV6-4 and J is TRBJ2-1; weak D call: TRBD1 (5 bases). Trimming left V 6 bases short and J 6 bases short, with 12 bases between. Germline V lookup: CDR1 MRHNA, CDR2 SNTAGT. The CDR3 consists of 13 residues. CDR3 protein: CASRLDRFNEQFF. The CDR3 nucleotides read TGTGCCAGCAGACTTGACAGATTCAATGAGCAGTTCTTC.

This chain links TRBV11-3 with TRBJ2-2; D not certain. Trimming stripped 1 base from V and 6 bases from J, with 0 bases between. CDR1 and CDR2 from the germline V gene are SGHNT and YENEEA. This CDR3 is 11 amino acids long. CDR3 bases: TGTGCCAGCAGCTTAGCCGGGGAGCTGTTTTTT. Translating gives CASSLAGELFF.

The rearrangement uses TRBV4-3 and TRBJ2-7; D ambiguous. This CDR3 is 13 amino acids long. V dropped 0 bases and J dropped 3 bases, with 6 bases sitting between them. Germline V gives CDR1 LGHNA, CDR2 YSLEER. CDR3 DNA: TGCGCCAGCAGCCAAGAACGCAGCTACGAGCAGTACTTC. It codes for CASSQERSYEQYF.

For the CDR3, the DNA is TGTGCCAGCAGCTTAGGAGGTAGCGGGAGTTACACCGGGGAGCTGTTTTTT. It is translated as CASSLGGSGSYTGELFF. This rearrangement joins TRBV7-9 to TRBJ2-2, with 9 bases fitting TRBD2. CDR1 and CDR2 (germline): SEHNR, FQNEAQ (reference sequence). The J segment lost 3 bases and the V segment lost 1 base, leaving 6 bases of the junction unmatched. This CDR3 has 17 residues. Full variable domain (rest looked up from reference TRBV7-9 and TRBJ2-2): DTGVSQNPRHKITKRGQNVTFRCDPISEHNRLYWYRQTLGQGPEFLTYFQNEAQLEKSRLLSDRFSAERPKGSFSTLEIQRTEQGDSAMYLCASSLGGSGSYTGELFFGEGSRLTVL.

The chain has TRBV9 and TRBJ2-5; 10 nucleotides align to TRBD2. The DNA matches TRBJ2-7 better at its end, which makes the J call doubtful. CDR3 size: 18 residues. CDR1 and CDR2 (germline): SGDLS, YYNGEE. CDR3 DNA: TGTGCCAGCCCACTAGTCGAAGCGGGAGGGAACCCGGGCTCCGAGCAGTACTTC. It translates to CASPLVEAGGNPGSEQYF.

CDR3 bases: TGTGCCAGCAGTCACCGGGAGACAGGGTACTACGAGCAGTACTTC. Encoded protein: CASSHRETGYYEQYF. This rearrangement joins TRBV27 to TRBJ2-7; tentatively, D is TRBD1 (7 bases). Germline V lookup: CDR1 MNHEY, CDR2 SMNVEV (reference sequence). V lost 5 bases and J lost 3, with 17 bases in between. This CDR3 is built from 15 residues.